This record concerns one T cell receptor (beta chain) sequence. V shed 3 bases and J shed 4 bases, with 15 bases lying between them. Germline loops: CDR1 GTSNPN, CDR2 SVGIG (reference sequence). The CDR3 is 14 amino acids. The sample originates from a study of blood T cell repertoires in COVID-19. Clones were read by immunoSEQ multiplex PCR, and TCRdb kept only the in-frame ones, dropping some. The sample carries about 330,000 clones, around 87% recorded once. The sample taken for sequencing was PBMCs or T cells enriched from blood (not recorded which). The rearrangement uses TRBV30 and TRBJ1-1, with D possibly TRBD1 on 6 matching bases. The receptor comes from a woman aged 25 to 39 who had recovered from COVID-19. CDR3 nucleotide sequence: TGTGCCTGGAGACAGGGTTACGGGACCACTGAAGCTTTCTTT. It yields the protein CAWRQGYGTTEAFF. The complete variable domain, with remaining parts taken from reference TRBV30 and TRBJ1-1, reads SQTIHQWPATLVQPVGSPLSLECTVEGTSNPNLYWYRQAAGRGLQLLFYSVGIGQISSEVPQNLSASRPQDRQFILSSKKLLLSDSGFYLCAWRQGYGTTEAFFGQGTRLTVV.